This T cell receptor (beta chain) comes out of a study of T-cell reconstitution after alpha-beta-depleted transplantation in children. The CDR3 loop spans 14 amino acids. CDR1 MGHRA and CDR2 YSYEKL come from the germline V gene. J gave up 6 bases and V 0 bases, and 2 bases lay outside the gene matches. This clonotype has ten or more counts. As it was prepared, the TCRbeta library received unique molecular identifiers. TCRdb re-analysed the PCR reads in MiXCR, keeping a single row per CDR3 protein. The sample has tens of thousands of distinct CDR3 sequences, about 6.7% seen once. The sequence was collected from a human donor who donated a stem cell graft to a child with acute lymphoblastic leukemia. The chain recombines TRBV4-1 with TRBJ2-7; 10 nucleotides align to TRBD1. Sequences were derived from PBMCs from the stem cell graft donor, sampled from the stem cell graft. Here the CDR3 reads CASSQEDRGLEQYF. Written as DNA, the CDR3 is TGCGCCAGCAGCCAAGAAGACAGGGGGCTCGAGCAGTACTTC.